This T cell receptor (beta chain) was retrieved from a study of blood T cell repertoires in COVID-19. Study in general: Sites in the United States, Italy and Spain provided acute and convalescent COVID-19 samples. Sample material is recorded as cDNA or gDNA derived from T cells, B-cell-depleted T cells, or PBMCs.

In the original analysis: Reference gene primer amplification in the assay estimated nucleated cell counts. The data were produced by immunoSEQ multiplex PCR, yet TCRdb's version contains in-frame clones alone and is incomplete. V and J calls and clone size come straight from that table; D and trimming were deduced from the DNA. The sample holds roughly 250,000 clones, approximately 83% seen once. The Seattle patients, enrolled during active infection, were followed longitudinally. The V gene's germline CDR1 is MNHEY and CDR2 SVGAGI. Trimming removed 6 bases at V and 7 bases at J, with 12 bases between. The CDR3 runs to 12 residues.

The sequenced material came from peripheral blood. This clonotype was obtained from a person in their 70s with COVID-19, enrolled during active disease. The chain uses TRBV6-5 and TRBJ1-1, with D possibly being TRBD1 (6 bases). CDR3 residues: CASRDRLFEAFF. The CDR3 bases are TGTGCCAGCAGAGACAGGTTATTTGAAGCTTTCTTT.